Listed here are 23 T cell receptor beta chains from one sample, sequenced in a study of CD8+ T cells in alopecia areata (dated by TCRdb to 2016 to 2019). Preparation of the library involved the immunoSEQ multiplex PCR assay. For TCR sequencing, RNA was extracted from every sample and reverse transcribed into cDNA to serve as template. TCRdb took this table from immuneACCESS and kept in-frame rearrangements with V and J called. Such tables lack part of the clones; where checked against another copy, unresolved V genes explain under half of the gap, and the rest is unexplained. Counted in this sample were 120,000 or so clones; approximately 38% of them appeared once. Jointly, the top ten make up approximately 3.1% of the sample. Sequencing input: CD4+ T cells sorted from blood. The receptors derive from a human donor with alopecia areata.

The CDR3 loop reads CASSSQRRDSLYGYTF. The CDR3 region has the DNA TGTGCCAGCAGCTCACAACGTCGGGACAGCTTATATGGCTACACCTTC. The chain has TRBV7-8 and TRBJ1-2; TRBD1 matches at 7 bases. The CDR3 has 16 amino acids. The V segment lost 4 bases and the J segment 5 bases; nucleotides outside the gene matches: 13. Germline CDR1 SGHVS, CDR2 FQNEAQ.

A single count supports this clone. The chain carries TRBV12-5 and TRBJ1-6, with TRBD1 identical over 8 bases. From germline, CDR1 is LGHNT and CDR2 FRNRAP. The CDR3 is made up of 15 amino acids. J gave up 6 bases and V 1 base, and 2 bases lay outside the gene matches. CDR3 in amino acids: CASGLGQGANSPLHF. The CDR3 DNA reads as TGTGCTAGTGGTTTGGGGCAGGGGGCTAATTCACCCCTCCACTTT.

The CDR3: CASSLSSLQDTQYF. The CDR3 coding sequence is TGTGCCAGCAGCTTAAGTAGCTTGCAAGATACGCAGTATTTT. V is TRBV7-2 and J is TRBJ2-3; D is unresolved. CDR1 SGHTA and CDR2 FQGNSA come from the germline V gene. The V end was cut by 2 bases, the J end by 5 bases, with 11 bases between. The length of the CDR3 is 14 residues.

The J gene is TRBJ2-7, the V gene TRBV7-2; D may be TRBD1 (6 bases). CDR1 SGHTA and CDR2 FQGNSA come from the germline V gene. Trimming cost V 5 bases and J 0 bases, with 17 bases left between them. CDR3 length equals 16 residues. In nucleotides, the CDR3 is TGTGCCAGCAGCCCCTTTGGGGGCCAGCCCTCCTACGAGCAGTACTTC. It is translated as CASSPFGGQPSYEQYF.

This clone was observed a handful of times. CDR3 nucleotide sequence: TGTGCCAGCAGCTTTGACTACTACAATGAGCAGTTCTTC. This encodes CASSFDYYNEQFF. The V and J genes are TRBV5-8 and TRBJ2-1; maybe TRBD2 (5 bases). The V and J ends lost 2 bases and 3 bases respectively, with 6 bases between them. The CDR3 runs to 13 residues. Per germline, CDR1 SGHTS and CDR2 YDEGEE.

The rearrangement links TRBV9 to TRBJ1-2, with 7 positions matching TRBD1. Germline V lookup: CDR1 SGDLS, CDR2 YYNGEE. V trimming: 2 bases; J trimming: 6 bases; junction bases outside the gene matches: 4. This CDR3 spans 13 amino acids. The CDR3 nucleotides read TGTGCCAGCAGCGTTGCCGGGACAGATGGCTACACCTTC. It specifies CASSVAGTDGYTF.

J is TRBJ2-2 and V is TRBV30; D gene unclear. The germline V and J ends were trimmed by 0 bases and 5 bases, with 16 bases remaining between them. Germline assignment: CDR1 GTSNPN and CDR2 SVGIG (reference sequence). The CDR3 extends over 16 amino acids. CDR3: CAWSVRTSIGTGELFF. The CDR3 DNA is TGTGCCTGGAGTGTACGGACCTCTATAGGGACCGGGGAGCTGTTTTTT. The whole variable domain, remainder taken from reference TRBV30 and TRBJ2-2, is SQTIHQWPATLVQPVGSPLSLECTVEGTSNPNLYWYRQAAGRGLQLLFYSVGIGQISSEVPQNLSASRPQDRQFILSSKKLLLSDSGFYLCAWSVRTSIGTGELFFGEGSRLTVL.

The sample holds one count of this clone. Other DNA sequences from this sample encode an identical CDR3 as well. The chain has TRBV30 and TRBJ2-7; D perhaps matches TRBD1 (5 bases). Germline loops: CDR1 GTSNPN, CDR2 SVGIG (reference sequence). CDR3 length: 12 residues. V gave up 2 bases and J gave up 1 base, with 6 bases separating them. The DNA of the CDR3 is TGTGCCTGGAGTCCAGGGTCCTACGAGCAGTACTTC. Protein: CAWSPGSYEQYF.

This clone was seen only a few times. The chain combines TRBV2 with TRBJ1-5; 8 nucleotides agree with TRBD1. The CDR3 loop spans 15 amino acids. Germline trimming cut 6 bases from V and 6 bases from J; bases unmatched to any gene: 10. CDR1 is SNHLY, CDR2 FYNNEI, per germline. CDR3 DNA: TGTGCCAGCAGGCAGACAGGGGCCGGCAGTCAGCCCCAGCATTTT. It yields the protein CASRQTGAGSQPQHF.

This clone was picked up a small number of times. The V call is TRBV19, the J call TRBJ2-1; D is undetermined. CDR3 length equals 12 residues. Germline V gene sequence: CDR1 LNHDA, CDR2 SQIVND (reference sequence). V lost 8 bases, J lost 1 base, and 6 bases lay in between. This chain's CDR3 is CASESSYNEQFF. The CDR3 nucleotides read TGTGCCAGTGAGTCTTCCTACAATGAGCAGTTCTTC.

V is TRBV27 and J is TRBJ1-5; a possible D gene is TRBD1 (6 bases). Trimming took off 5 bases at V and 4 bases at J, with 9 bases between the two ends. Germline CDR1 and CDR2: MNHEY and SMNVEV (reference sequence). This CDR3 is 13 amino acids long. CDR3 residues: CASSNRANQPQHF. The CDR3 coding sequence is TGTGCCAGCAGTAACAGGGCGAATCAGCCCCAGCATTTT.

This chain joins TRBV30 and TRBJ2-3, with no clear D. The J call may be faulty, since TRBJ1-5 better matches the DNA end. Per the germline V gene, CDR1 is GTSNPN and CDR2 is SVGIG (reference sequence). This CDR3 has 12 residues. For the CDR3, the DNA is TGTGCCTGGAGTACCCGTTTCGATACGCAGCATTTT. Amino acid sequence: CAWSTRFDTQHF.

The rearrangement uses TRBV4-1 and TRBJ1-5; D gene uncertain. Trimming removed 0 bases at V and 0 bases at J, with 15 bases between. Looked up from germline, CDR1 is MGHRA and CDR2 is YSYEKL. There are 18 residues in the CDR3. CDR3 sequence reads: CASSQDRNRGNSNQPQHF. CDR3 coding DNA: TGCGCCAGCAGCCAAGATAGAAATCGAGGGAATAGCAATCAGCCCCAGCATTTT.

The chain uses TRBV29-1 and TRBJ1-1; possibly TRBD1 for D (6 bases). The CDR3 is 14 amino acids. Trimming took off 7 bases at V and 2 bases at J, with 17 bases between the two ends. Germline CDR1 is SQVTM and CDR2 is ANQGSEA. CDR3 nucleotides: TGCAGCGGGAACGGGGGGGGCGCAAACACTGAAGCTTTCTTT. This sequence encodes CSGNGGGANTEAFF.

This clone has more than one count but fewer than ten. The gene calls are TRBV29-1 and TRBJ2-6; 8 bases fit TRBD1. The CDR3 has 16 amino acids. V lost 6 bases, J lost 0 bases, and 7 bases stayed unmatched. CDR1 and CDR2 from the germline V gene are SQVTM and ANQGSEA. CDR3 in amino acids: CSVGTGLNSGANVLTF. DNA of the CDR3: TGCAGCGTGGGGACAGGATTAAACTCTGGGGCCAACGTCCTGACTTTC.

The chain uses TRBV7-9 and TRBJ2-6; D remains unclear. CDR1 SEHNR and CDR2 FQNEAQ come from the germline V gene (reference sequence). Trimming stripped 1 base from V and 0 bases from J, with 1 base between. The CDR3 runs to 14 residues. In DNA, the CDR3 is TGTGCCAGCAGCTTAGGCTCTGGGGCCAACGTCCTGACTTTC. It is translated as CASSLGSGANVLTF.

The chain recombines TRBV6-6 with TRBJ2-1; unclear D gene. The CDR3 has 12 amino acids. In germline, CDR1 is MNHNY, CDR2 SVGAGI (reference sequence). Between the trimmed V and J ends, which lost 2 bases and 3 bases, there was a span of 2 bases. The CDR3 reads CASSYSYNEQFF. CDR3 nucleotide sequence: TGTGCCAGCAGTTACAGCTACAATGAGCAGTTCTTC.

In regard to this clone: Other DNA sequences in this specimen translate into the identical CDR3. This chain joins TRBV29-1 and TRBJ2-1; D not certain. The V end was cut by 4 bases, the J end by 7 bases, with 5 bases between. Looked up from germline, CDR1 is SQVTM and CDR2 is ANQGSEA. There are 10 residues in the CDR3. The DNA for the CDR3 is TGCAGCGTTGGGTCTAATGAGCAGTTCTTC. This translates into CSVGSNEQFF.

The chain is built from TRBV30 and TRBJ2-3, with D possibly matching TRBD2 (6 bases). The germline gives CDR1 GTSNPN, CDR2 SVGIG (reference sequence). The V end lost 1 base, the J end lost 6 bases, and 11 bases lay between the germline ends. There are 13 residues in the CDR3. In DNA form, the CDR3 reads TGTGCCTGGAGTGCAGCGGCGGGGGATACGCAGTATTTT. Its protein product is CAWSAAAGDTQYF.

This chain connects TRBV2 to TRBJ2-1, with no clear D. Trimming took 1 base from V and 12 from J, leaving 16 bases between them. Per the germline V gene, CDR1 is SNHLY and CDR2 is FYNNEI. The CDR3 is 14 amino acids. The CDR3: CASSEGRPRRVQFF. The CDR3 nucleotides read TGTGCCAGCAGTGAAGGGAGACCCCGCCGAGTGCAGTTCTTC. The variable domain in full, completed from reference TRBV2 and TRBJ2-1, reads EPEVTQTPSHQVTQMGQEVILRCVPISNHLYFYWYRQILGQKVEFLVSFYNNEISEKSEIFDDQFSVERPDGSNFTLKIRSTKLEDSAMYFCASSEGRPRRVQFFGPGTRLTVL.

This clone was detected only a few times. V usage is TRBV7-9 and J usage is TRBJ1-2, with D unclear. Per germline, CDR1 SEHNR and CDR2 FQNEAQ (reference sequence). The CDR3 sequence is 16 residues long. The V end lost 3 bases, the J end lost 4 bases, and 18 bases lay between the germline ends. This chain's CDR3 is CASSFSLGKTGYGYTF. The CDR3 coding sequence is TGTGCCAGCAGCTTCTCCTTGGGGAAGACTGGCTATGGCTACACCTTC.

The chain employs TRBV7-3 and TRBJ2-3, with a weak D call TRBD1 (5 bases). Trimming left V 3 bases short and J 2 bases short, with 9 bases between. Germline V gene data show CDR1 as SGHTA and CDR2 as FQGTGA. The CDR3 is 14 residues long. CDR3 region: CASSFRQNTDTQYF. The CDR3 DNA is TGTGCCAGCAGCTTCCGACAGAACACAGATACGCAGTATTTT.

This clone was detected only a few times. The chain uses TRBV7-3 and TRBJ2-1, with 7 bases identical to TRBD2. Looked up from germline, CDR1 is SGHTA and CDR2 is FQGTGA. J gave up 4 bases and V 5 bases, and 5 bases lay outside the gene matches. The CDR3 loop spans 14 amino acids. The DNA of the CDR3 is TGTGCCAGCAGCCGCACTAGCGATTACAATGAGCAGTTCTTC. Translated, it gives CASSRTSDYNEQFF.